The present TCR beta chain was sequenced within a study of CD8+ T cells in alopecia areata. Study-level information: Treatment comprised oral tofacitinib, 5 to 10 mg twice daily, in treated patients.

cDNA serving as the sequencing template came from extracted, reverse transcribed RNA. Method: immunoSEQ multiplex PCR; TCRdb's copy keeps in-frame clones and lacks some. Among approximately 220,000 clones, 35% to 40% were seen once, and the ten largest hold just under 0.5%. The study, taken as a whole, reports: A large proportion of expanded lesional clones were detected persisting in scalp and blood during tofacitinib.

CDR1 and CDR2 (germline): WSHSY, SAAADI. CDR3 length equals 14 residues. The J segment lost 0 bases and the V segment lost 3 bases, leaving 1 base of the junction unmatched. Treatment described: oral pan-JAK inhibitor, 5-10 mg twice daily. To note about this clone: No antigen is known for it.

The chain carries TRBV10-2 and TRBJ1-2; 7 bases agree with TRBD1. Sequenced here: CD4+ T cells sorted from blood, sampled at roughly week 30, from a patient treated with tofacitinib. This clonotype was sampled from a human donor with alopecia areata. The CDR3 DNA reads TGCGCCAGCAGTGACACAGGGGCTAACTATGGCTACACCTTC. Translating it yields CASSDTGANYGYTF.